The 15 T cell receptor beta chains given below trace back to one sample, sequenced in a study of cytomegalovirus exposure and HLA in healthy donors. 13 Jbeta primers and 60 Vbeta primers were used for the PCR. The table came from immunoSEQ multiplex PCR; TCRdb's copy has only in-frame clones and leaves some out. This table has about 180,000 clones, approximately 82% appearing once. The sequenced material came from PBMCs. Every receptor here comes from a girl aged 2 to 9 in good health and CMV-seropositive.

V gene TRBV15 combines with J gene TRBJ1-1; D may be TRBD1 (6 bases). Trimming left V 0 bases short and J 3 bases short, with 14 bases between. This CDR3 comprises 16 residues. Germline V gene sequence: CDR1 LNHNV, CDR2 YYDKDF (reference sequence). The CDR3 loop is CATSREVVRTDTEAFF. CDR3 DNA sequence: TGTGCCACCAGCAGAGAGGTAGTAAGGACAGACACTGAAGCTTTCTTT.

This rearrangement joins TRBV6-5 to TRBJ1-2, with a tentative D call TRBD1 (6 bases). Germline values: CDR1 MNHEY, CDR2 SVGAGI. V was clipped by 6 bases and J by 8 bases, with 22 bases between them. The CDR3 spans 15 residues. Here the CDR3 DNA reads TGTGCCAGCAGCCTGGGACAAAGGGTAGCCTGGGGCTACACCTTC. As protein: CASSLGQRVAWGYTF.

This chain connects TRBV5-6 to TRBJ2-3, with a tentative D call TRBD2 (5 bases). Trimming removed 2 bases at V and 3 bases at J, with 19 bases between. Germline-derived CDR1 and CDR2 are SGHDT and YYEEEE. This CDR3 is built from 17 residues. The DNA of the CDR3 is TGTGCCAGCAGCTTTTCGGTCGGAGGACGACGAACAGATACGCAGTATTTT. Translation: CASSFSVGGRRTDTQYF.

The rearrangement links TRBV28 to TRBJ2-5; D perhaps matches TRBD1 (6 bases). Trimming removed 1 base from V and 2 bases from J, with 8 bases in between. Germline V CDR1 and CDR2: MDHEN, SYDVKM. The CDR3 is made up of 14 amino acids. Here the CDR3 reads CASSLFRGQETQYF. The DNA of the CDR3 is TGTGCCAGCAGTTTATTCAGGGGACAAGAGACCCAGTACTTC.

The chain combines TRBV28 with TRBJ1-1; D unresolved. The CDR3 loop spans 12 amino acids. In germline, CDR1 is MDHEN, CDR2 SYDVKM. With 3 bases removed from V and 2 bases from J, the gap between germline ends came to 4 bases. The CDR3 bases are TGTGCCAGCAGTTTCGGTAACACTGAAGCTTTCTTT. This encodes CASSFGNTEAFF.

This clone was recorded once. This chain uses TRBV19 with TRBJ1-5, with TRBD1 matching over 7 bases. The CDR3 extends over 13 amino acids. CDR1 and CDR2 from the germline V gene are LNHDA and SQIVND (reference sequence). V lost 4 bases and J lost 7; bases outside the gene matches: 4. CDR3 sequence (DNA): TGTGCCAGTAGTACCGGGACAGTCCAGCCCCAGCATTTT. This encodes CASSTGTVQPQHF.

The rearrangement joins TRBV2 to TRBJ2-1; no clear D. There are 10 residues in the CDR3. V was pared by 7 bases and J by 6 bases, with 4 bases between. CDR1 is SNHLY and CDR2 is FYNNEI in the germline V gene. The CDR3 DNA is TGTGCCAGCACTCGCAATGAGCAGTTCTTC. Protein sequence: CASTRNEQFF.

This clone was detected a few times. This rearrangement joins TRBV4-1 to TRBJ2-7; 13 positions match TRBD2. J gave up 4 bases and V 6 bases, and 3 bases lay outside the gene matches. Germline lookup yields CDR1 MGHRA and CDR2 YSYEKL. The CDR3 is 14 residues long. The CDR3 spells CASRGTSGKYEQYF. In DNA form, the CDR3 reads TGCGCCAGCAGAGGGACTAGCGGGAAATACGAGCAGTACTTC.

V usage is TRBV30 and J usage is TRBJ2-7, with TRBD2 identical over 13 bases. Germline CDR1 and CDR2: GTSNPN and SVGIG (reference sequence). Unmatched junction bases numbered 6, after V lost 0 bases and J lost 10 bases. The CDR3 covers 14 residues. CDR3 coding DNA: TGTGCCTGGAGTGTTGGACTAGCGGGAGCACACCAGTACTTC. It translates to CAWSVGLAGAHQYF. The full variable domain, with the rest looked up from reference TRBV30 and TRBJ2-7, is SQTIHQWPATLVQPVGSPLSLECTVEGTSNPNLYWYRQAAGRGLQLLFYSVGIGQISSEVPQNLSASRPQDRQFILSSKKLLLSDSGFYLCAWSVGLAGAHQYFGPGTRLTVT.

This clone was seen only a few times. The gene calls are TRBV29-1 and TRBJ1-2; 7 bases line up with TRBD1. V lost 6 bases, J lost 4 bases, and 11 bases stayed unmatched. Germline CDR1 and CDR2: SQVTM and ANQGSEA. The CDR3 length is 14 residues. This chain's CDR3 is CSVEKDRVTYGYTF. CDR3 DNA sequence: TGCAGCGTCGAAAAAGACAGGGTTACCTATGGCTACACCTTC. Filled out from reference TRBV29-1 and TRBJ1-2, the complete variable domain reads SAVISQKPSRDICQRGTSLTIQCQVDSQVTMMFWYRQQPGQSLTLIATANQGSEATYESGFVIDKFPISRPNLTFSTLTVSNMSPEDSSIYLCSVEKDRVTYGYTFGSGTRLTVV.

This chain joins TRBV5-1 and TRBJ2-1; perhaps TRBD2 as D (7 bases). Germline V gene lookup returns CDR1 SGHRS and CDR2 YFSETQ. The CDR3 totals 16 residues. Trimming cost V 0 bases and J 4 bases, with 14 bases left between them. The CDR3 DNA reads as TGCGCCAGCAGCTTGGCCGGCCGGGGGGCTTACAATGAGCAGTTCTTC. This sequence encodes CASSLAGRGAYNEQFF.

The chain has TRBV7-3 and TRBJ2-1; TRBD1 aligns across 12 bases. The V and J ends lost 5 bases and 7 bases, in that order; junction bases with no gene match: 6. CDR1 is SGHTA and CDR2 is FQGTGA in the germline V gene. The CDR3 runs to 15 residues. CDR3 sequence (DNA): TGTGCCAGCAGCGCGGGACAGGGGGCTGGAAATGAGCAGTTCTTC. Amino acid sequence: CASSAGQGAGNEQFF.

The rearrangement joins TRBV10-3 to TRBJ1-3, with D tentatively TRBD1 (5 bases). The CDR3 runs to 17 residues. Germline assignment: CDR1 ENHRY and CDR2 SYGVKD. Trimming left V 0 bases short and J 0 bases short, with 12 bases between. The CDR3 is CAISESPGWASGNTIYF. The DNA of the CDR3 is TGTGCCATCAGTGAGTCCCCAGGGTGGGCCTCTGGAAACACCATATATTTT.

This chain links TRBV28 with TRBJ2-3, with 10 nucleotides matching TRBD1. V trimming: 6 bases; J trimming: 3 bases; junction bases outside the gene matches: 6. This CDR3 region has 15 residues. Germline V lookup: CDR1 MDHEN, CDR2 SYDVKM. Here the CDR3 DNA reads TGTGCCAGCAGCGTTGACAGGGGGCTGACAGATACGCAGTATTTT. It is translated as CASSVDRGLTDTQYF.

This chain connects TRBV11-1 to TRBJ1-1; D is perhaps TRBD1 (6 bases). The CDR3 is made up of 16 amino acids. Germline V gives CDR1 SGHAT, CDR2 FQDESV (reference sequence). V was clipped by 5 bases and J by 0 bases, with 16 bases between them. The CDR3 loop reads CASSLTTWDMNTEAFF. In DNA, the CDR3 is TGTGCCAGCAGCCTAACGACGTGGGACATGAACACTGAAGCTTTCTTT.